This entry concerns a single T cell receptor beta chain. This clone's antigen is unknown. No base quality values were provided; no much bigger clone lies one nucleotide off. To demonstrate the VDJtools post-analysis software, TCR beta repertoires were profiled from the peripheral blood of some 12 young patients with multiple sclerosis. The multiple sclerosis patients were children and adolescents ranging in age from about 6 to 17 years. The data are from a study of post-analysis software for immune sequencing data (dated by TCRdb to between 2014 and 2017). Broadly, across the study: Relapsing-remitting, secondary progressive and progressive-relapsing multiple sclerosis were recorded as disease courses, and subtype annotation was lacking for some patients. The patient repertoires were compared against around eleven previously published healthy control repertoires obtained from donors aged about 6 to 27 years. A subset of samples was prepared in parallel using single-end sample barcoding, then pooled and co-amplified after Illumina adapter ligation. Overall results and qualifications from the work: The multiple sclerosis patient group was slightly younger than the control group. Multiple sclerosis patients had significantly lower normalized Chao1 diversity than controls, a result that suggests substantial peripheral T-cell clonal expansion. When samples were clustered directly using the F measure, samples prepared in the same batch co-clustered strongly, which prompted a batch-effect correction. A few TRBV segments, including TRBV5-6, TRBV5-1 and TRBV20-1, were significantly more frequent in patients than controls.

Libraries came from PCR. Sequencer: Illumina HiSeq 2500. To reduce PCR and sequencing biases, unique molecular identifiers were built into the TCR beta cDNA libraries. Per 1 to 10 million input T cells, roughly 500,000 cDNA molecules were obtained, such that each molecule approximated one T cell. The same protocol used for the earlier healthy control dataset was applied to prepare and sequence the patient libraries. Samples belonging to the same batch were prepared together, multiplexed and sequenced on a shared HiSeq lane. The authors' pipeline ran thus. MIGEC handled the raw barcoded reads, throwing out single-read molecular identifier groups before consensus assembly and CDR3 extraction. VDJtools was used for post-analysis of the clonotype tables, and diversity was normalized by down-sampling every dataset to the size of the smallest sample. In repertoire overlap clustering, CDR3 amino acid sequences, but not nucleotide sequences, were matched to correct batch-related cross-sample contamination. TCRdb cleaned the public reads at Q25 with fastp, built clones with MiXCR and kept in-frame beta chains. Records with the same CDR3 protein are collapsed into one entry carrying the most frequent genes and DNA. The V and J calls shown here were made by TCRdb, not taken from the authors' results. In all, the sample holds approximately 660,000 distinct CDR3 sequences, and roughly three fifths of those were seen once. Over 9% of the sample comes from the top ten.

CDR1 and CDR2 (SGHRS, YFSETQ) derive from the germline V gene. Including cysteine and phenylalanine, the CDR3 has 12 amino acids. The CDR3 DNA has 36 bases and is translated from base 1. Trimming at the junction amounts to 3 bases on V and 7 bases on J, and the germline ends lie 10 bases apart. This chain is built from TRBV5-1 and TRBJ1-1; a tentative D match to TRBD1 spans 5 bases. The sequencing sample was made of blood. The receptor was derived from a girl aged 2-10 years with multiple sclerosis. Here is the DNA: TGCGCCAGCAGCTCCGGGGCCGTTGAAGCTTTCTTT. It codes for CASSSGAVEAFF. Here the CDR3 is joined to the reference TRBV5-1 and TRBJ1-1 genes, and the full variable domain is: KAGVTQTPRYLIKTRGQQVTLSCSPISGHRSVSWYQQTPGQGLQFLFEYFSETQRNKGNFPGRFSGRQFSNSRSEMNVSTLELGDSALYLCASSSGAVEAFFGQGTRLTVV.